Listed below are T cell receptor beta chains from one sample, sequenced in a study of response to subunit inactivated influenza vaccine. TCRdb re-called the RT-PCR reads with MiXCR, one entry per CDR3 protein. In the table there are some 600,000 distinct CDR3 sequences, roughly 15% of which are singletons. The material was PBMCs from blood, obtained around 15 days before vaccination. The receptors come from a man aged 45-60 years who received an inactivated influenza vaccine. Each CDR3 is given with its conserved first and last residue. Fields, in order: D gene, J gene, clone size, V gene, CDR3 DNA, CDR3 protein. D genes are given only for firm matches. A row's size may be missing; if present it is once, few, many or a size class.

NA | TRBJ1-5 | many | TRBV27 | TGTGCCAGCAGCCCCAGTGGTAGCAATCAGCCCCAGCATTTT | CASSPSGSNQPQHF
NA | TRBJ2-7 | few | TRBV24-1 | TGTGCCACCAGTGATCGGGGGTACGAGCAGTACTTC | CATSDRGYEQYF
NA | TRBJ1-1 | NA | TRBV6-2/TRBV6-3 | TGTGCCAGCGGGCGCTGGGGGGGCTACACTGAAGCTTTCTTT | CASGRWGGYTEAFF
NA | TRBJ2-1 | NA | TRBV5-5 | TGTGCCAGCAGCTCCAAAATGACTAGTAACGTTGTTAATGAGCAGTTCTTC | CASSSKMTSNVVNEQFF
NA | TRBJ1-1 | NA | TRBV27 | TGTGCCAGCAGTTTAGACAGGAGTAACACTGAAGCTTTCTTT | CASSLDRSNTEAFF
NA | TRBJ2-1 | few | TRBV27 | TGTGCCAGCAGTCGAACTAGCACCTACAATGAGCAGTTCTTC | CASSRTSTYNEQFF
NA | TRBJ2-1 | few | TRBV24-1 | TGTGCCACCAGTGTCGGGGGCTCCTACAATGAGCAGTTCTTC | CATSVGGSYNEQFF
TRBD2 | TRBJ2-5 | once | TRBV20-1 | TGCAGTGCTACACCGGGACTAGCGGGAGTCATGGAGACCCAGTACTTC | CSATPGLAGVMETQYF
NA | TRBJ2-7 | NA | TRBV5-1 | TGCGCCAGCAGCTTGACCAGCGGTCCCGAGCAGTACTTC | CASSLTSGPEQYF
NA | TRBJ2-2 | few | TRBV12-3/TRBV12-4 | TGTGCCAGCAGCCGACCCGGGGAGCTGTTTTTT | CASSRPGELFF
TRBD2 | TRBJ2-3 | few | TRBV29-1 | TGCAGCGTTCTCGGGACTAGCATAAGCACAGATACGCAGTATTTT | CSVLGTSISTDTQYF
NA | TRBJ1-4 | NA | TRBV20-1 | TGCAGTGCTCGAAATACTGCAACTAATGAAAAACTGTTTTTT | CSARNTATNEKLFF
TRBD2 | TRBJ2-5 | NA | TRBV2 | TGTGCCAGCAGCACAGATAGCGGGGCCGGAGAGACCCAGTACTTC | CASSTDSGAGETQYF
NA | TRBJ2-1 | NA | TRBV16 | TGTGCCAGCAGCCAATCAGGTCGGCAGGGCGCTTACAATGAGCAGTTCTTC | CASSQSGRQGAYNEQFF
TRBD1 | TRBJ2-2 | few | TRBV4-3 | TGCGCCAGCAGCCCGGGGCCGGGACAGGTGAACACCGGGGAGCTGTTTTTT | CASSPGPGQVNTGELFF
NA | TRBJ1-1 | NA | TRBV6-1 | TGTGCCAGCAGTAAACCGGGACATATGAACACTGAAGCTTTCTTT | CASSKPGHMNTEAFF
NA | TRBJ2-1 | NA | TRBV14 | TGTGCCAGCAGCCAAGTACTAATATATGGAACTTCGGGACACAATGAGCAGTTCTTC | CASSQVLIYGTSGHNEQFF
NA | TRBJ1-1 | few | TRBV4-2 | TGTGCCAGCAGCCAAGTCATGGGGGTGAGAACTGAAGCTTTCTTT | CASSQVMGVRTEAFF
TRBD2 | TRBJ2-7 | NA | TRBV20-1 | TGCAGTGCTAGAGATAGAGGTAGGGGACTAGCGGGAACCTACGAGCAGTACTTC | CSARDRGRGLAGTYEQYF
NA | TRBJ2-1 | many | TRBV7-2 | TGTGCCAGCAGTCAAGGGGCTTCCTACAATGAGCAGTTCTTC | CASSQGASYNEQFF
NA | TRBJ1-1 | few | TRBV18 | TGTGCCAGCTCGCACACGAACACTGAAGCTTTCTTT | CASSHTNTEAFF
TRBD2 | TRBJ2-3 | NA | TRBV4-1 | TGCGCCAGCAGCCAACCCAAGGGGCTAGCGGGCACAGATACGCAGTATTTT | CASSQPKGLAGTDTQYF
NA | TRBJ2-1 | few | TRBV9 | TGTGCCAGCAGCGTAGCCCGGGACAATACCTACAATGAGCAGTTCTTC | CASSVARDNTYNEQFF
TRBD1 | TRBJ2-5 | NA | TRBV7-6 | TGTGCCAGCAGCGGGGGGACAGGCGTACAAGAGACCCAGTACTTC | CASSGGTGVQETQYF
TRBD2 | TRBJ2-1 | many | TRBV5-4 | TGTGCCAGCAGCCGTACTAGCGGGCCGACCGGGGGTGAGCAGTTCTTC | CASSRTSGPTGGEQFF
NA | TRBJ2-1 | once | TRBV9 | TGTGCCAGCAGCGTAGCGCCCTCAGTCCATTCGGGGAACAATGAGCAGTTCTTC | CASSVAPSVHSGNNEQFF
NA | TRBJ2-4 | few | TRBV12-3/TRBV12-4 | TGTGCCAGCAGTTTGAATTCCGGGGCCAAAAACATTCAGTACTTC | CASSLNSGAKNIQYF
TRBD2 | TRBJ2-1 | few | TRBV12-3/TRBV12-4 | TGTGCCAGCAGCCTTGAGGGAGGGCCTCTCAATGAGCAGTTCTTC | CASSLEGGPLNEQFF
TRBD2 | TRBJ2-5 | few | TRBV2 | TGTGCCAGCAGGAGACTAGCGGGACTGGAGACCCAGTACTTC | CASRRLAGLETQYF
NA | TRBJ1-3 | many | TRBV7-9 | TGTGCCAGCAGTCTCGACAGAGCCTCTGGAAACACCATATATTTT | CASSLDRASGNTIYF
NA | TRBJ1-6 | few | TRBV5-1 | TGCGCCAGCAGCCTGGGCTTGGATTCACCCCTCCACTTT | CASSLGLDSPLHF
TRBD2 | TRBJ2-2 | few | TRBV10-3 | TGTGCCATCAGTGATCCTCGGGCTAGCGGGAGGTCTCACACCGGGGAGCTGTTTTTT | CAISDPRASGRSHTGELFF
NA | TRBJ2-5 | NA | TRBV4-3 | TGCGCCAGCAGCCAAGGTTTCCGGGAGACCCAGTACTTC | CASSQGFRETQYF
TRBD1 | TRBJ2-7 | few | TRBV5-1 | TGCGCCAGCAGCATAGGGGACAGGGGATCCTACGAGCAGTACTTC | CASSIGDRGSYEQYF
NA | TRBJ2-2 | NA | TRBV12-3/TRBV12-4 | TGTGCCAGCAGGTTCCCCACCGGGGAGCTGTTTTTT | CASRFPTGELFF
TRBD1 | TRBJ2-3 | NA | TRBV7-3 | TGTGCCAGCAGCCGCGGACAGGGGGCTAATACGCAGTATTTT | CASSRGQGANTQYF
TRBD2 | TRBJ2-1 | few | TRBV7-9 | TGTGCCAGCAGCTTAGGGGGTGGGAGGGCCGGCGATGAGCAGTTCTTC | CASSLGGGRAGDEQFF
NA | TRBJ2-7 | NA | TRBV20-1 | TGCAGTGCTCCGAGCGGGACATCCTACGAGCAGTACTTC | CSAPSGTSYEQYF
TRBD1 | TRBJ1-1 | few | TRBV24-1 | TGTGCCACCAGTGCAGACAGGGGGTCCCGAGCTTTCTTT | CATSADRGSRAFF
NA | TRBJ2-5 | NA | TRBV7-6 | TGTGCCAGCAGCCGTTCGGGGTTACAAGAGACCCAGTACTTC | CASSRSGLQETQYF
TRBD1 | TRBJ1-6 | few | TRBV15 | TGTGCCACCAGCAGGGACAGGTTAAGTTCACCCCTCCACTTT | CATSRDRLSSPLHF
NA | TRBJ2-5 | NA | TRBV12-3/TRBV12-4 | TGTGCCAGCAGTTTAGCCAGGGGGGGTCCCCAAGAGACCCAGTACTTC | CASSLARGGPQETQYF
NA | TRBJ1-4 | NA | TRBV20-1 | TGCAGTGCTAGACCCCCGACAGATGAAAAACTGTTTTTT | CSARPPTDEKLFF
NA | TRBJ2-1 | few | TRBV19 | TGTGCCAGTAGTATCGGCTGGGGATACAATGAGCAGTTCTTC | CASSIGWGYNEQFF
TRBD1 | TRBJ1-1 | NA | TRBV4-2 | TGTGCCAGCAGCCAAGGGAGACAGGGGAACACTGAAGCTTTCTTT | CASSQGRQGNTEAFF
NA | TRBJ2-2 | few | TRBV20-1 | TGCAGTGCTAGAGGATCCCCGGCGGACACCGGGGAGCTGTTTTTT | CSARGSPADTGELFF
TRBD2 | TRBJ2-7 | few | TRBV28 | TGTGCCAGCAGTTTCCTTAGCGGGGTGCCCTACGAGCAGTACTTC | CASSFLSGVPYEQYF
NA | TRBJ1-2 | few | TRBV7-2 | TGTGCCAGCAGCCTGCGACAGGTTATTACGGGTGGCTACACCTTC | CASSLRQVITGGYTF
TRBD2 | TRBJ2-7 | few | TRBV6-2/TRBV6-3 | TGTGCCAGCAATCCGAGCGGGAGCTACGAGCAGTACTTC | CASNPSGSYEQYF
NA | TRBJ2-7 | few | TRBV28 | TGTGCCAGCAGTTTGGGGTCGGGCGGGGTGGGTTACGAGCAGTACTTC | CASSLGSGGVGYEQYF
NA | TRBJ2-2 | few | TRBV5-1 | TGCGCCAGCAGCTTGGAGGGTATGGACACCGGGGAGCTGTTTTTT | CASSLEGMDTGELFF
NA | TRBJ1-4 | few | TRBV12-3/TRBV12-4 | TGTGCCAGCAGTGCCAACCCACGGGGATCAAATGAAAAACTGTTTTTT | CASSANPRGSNEKLFF
NA | TRBJ1-6 | few | TRBV28 | TGTGCCAGCAGGGGGTCCACAGGTGGTTCACCCCTCCACTTT | CASRGSTGGSPLHF
TRBD2 | TRBJ2-1 | NA | TRBV24-1 | TGTGCCACCAGTGGACTAGCGGGAGAAAACGACAATGAGCAGTTCTTC | CATSGLAGENDNEQFF
TRBD2 | TRBJ2-5 | few | TRBV5-1 | TGCGCCAGCAGCTTGGGCCCACTAGCGGGGAATCAAGAGACCCAGTACTTC | CASSLGPLAGNQETQYF
NA | TRBJ2-7 | NA | TRBV4-3 | TGCGCCAGCAGCCTGGGACGCGGAGCCTCCTACGAGCAGTACTTC | CASSLGRGASYEQYF
NA | TRBJ2-1 | NA | TRBV20-1 | TGCAGTGCCGATTCAGGGTCCTCTATACACAATGAGCAGTTCTTC | CSADSGSSIHNEQFF